This T cell receptor (beta chain) was captured in a study of blood T cells in healthy people across ages. This clonotype has a handful of counts. A second PCR of roughly 7 to 11 cycles used a sample-barcoded 5' primer and a J-beta primer mix. TCRdb redid the calling of the 5' RACE reads with MiXCR, one entry per CDR3 protein. The sample contains fewer than 1,200,000 distinct CDR3 sequences, less than 25% of which appear only once. The ends were cut back, 8 bases at V and 4 bases at J, with 20 bases in the middle. The CDR3 is made up of 15 amino acids. The germline V gene encodes CDR1 SNHLY and CDR2 FYNNEI. This sample was also put to use in a study of T cells of mothers and their children.

The TCR comes from a girl aged 2 to 9 in good health. The specimen sequenced was blood. The chain links TRBV2 to TRBJ2-5; D may match TRBD1 or TRBD2 (6 bases each). The CDR3 spells CASRNRGQLGETQYF. DNA for the CDR3: TGTGCCAGCCGGAACCGGGGGCAGTTGGGAGAGACCCAGTACTTC.